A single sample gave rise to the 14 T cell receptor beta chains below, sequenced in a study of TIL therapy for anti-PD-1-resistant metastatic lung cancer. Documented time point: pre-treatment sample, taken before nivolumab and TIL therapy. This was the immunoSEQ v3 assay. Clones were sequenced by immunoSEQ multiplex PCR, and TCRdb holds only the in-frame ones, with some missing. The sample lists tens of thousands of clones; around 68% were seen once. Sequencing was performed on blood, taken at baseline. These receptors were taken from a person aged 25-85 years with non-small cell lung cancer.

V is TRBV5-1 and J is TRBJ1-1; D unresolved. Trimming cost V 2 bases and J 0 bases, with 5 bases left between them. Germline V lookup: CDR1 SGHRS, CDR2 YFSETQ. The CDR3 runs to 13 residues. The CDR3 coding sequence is TGCGCCAGCAGCTTCGGCCTGAACACTGAAGCTTTCTTT. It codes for CASSFGLNTEAFF.

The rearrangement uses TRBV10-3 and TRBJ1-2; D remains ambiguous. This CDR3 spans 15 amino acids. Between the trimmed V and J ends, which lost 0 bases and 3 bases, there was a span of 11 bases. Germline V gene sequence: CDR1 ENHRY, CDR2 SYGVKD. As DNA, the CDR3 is TGTGCCATCAGTGAGTCGGGTCCCGGGGACTATGGCTACACCTTC. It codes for CAISESGPGDYGYTF.

In DNA form, the CDR3 reads TGTGCCAGCAGTCGGACAGGGGGCAAGAATGAGCAGTTCTTC. Translated: CASSRTGGKNEQFF. The V call is TRBV6-5, the J call TRBJ2-1; 11 bases agree with TRBD1. Germline CDR1 MNHEY, CDR2 SVGAGI. The CDR3 covers 14 residues. The V segment lost 5 bases and the J segment 7 bases; nucleotides outside the gene matches: 4.

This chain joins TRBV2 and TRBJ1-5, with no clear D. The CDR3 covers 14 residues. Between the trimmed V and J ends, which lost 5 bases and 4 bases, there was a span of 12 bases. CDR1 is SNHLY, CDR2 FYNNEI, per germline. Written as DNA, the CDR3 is TGTGCCAGCAGTTACAGCGCACGAAATCAGCCCCAGCATTTT. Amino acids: CASSYSARNQPQHF.

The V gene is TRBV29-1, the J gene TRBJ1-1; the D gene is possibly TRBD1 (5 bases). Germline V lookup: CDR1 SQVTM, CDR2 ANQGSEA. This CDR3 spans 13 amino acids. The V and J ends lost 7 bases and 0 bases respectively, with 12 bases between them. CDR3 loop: CSGHGTVNTEAFF. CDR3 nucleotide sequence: TGCAGCGGACACGGGACGGTGAACACTGAAGCTTTCTTT.

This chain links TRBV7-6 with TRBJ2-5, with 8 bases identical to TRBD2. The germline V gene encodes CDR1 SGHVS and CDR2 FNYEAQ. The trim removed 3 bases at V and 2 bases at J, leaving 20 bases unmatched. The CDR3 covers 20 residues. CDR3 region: CASSFGTGRTSFARQETQYF. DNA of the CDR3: TGTGCCAGCAGCTTTGGAACGGGGAGGACTAGCTTTGCCCGACAAGAGACCCAGTACTTC. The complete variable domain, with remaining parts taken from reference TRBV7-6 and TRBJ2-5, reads GAGVSQSPRYKVTKRGQDVALRCDPISGHVSLYWYRQALGQGPEFLTYFNYEAQQDKSGLPNDRFSAERPEGSISTLTIQRTEQRDSAMYRCASSFGTGRTSFARQETQYFGPGTRLLVL.

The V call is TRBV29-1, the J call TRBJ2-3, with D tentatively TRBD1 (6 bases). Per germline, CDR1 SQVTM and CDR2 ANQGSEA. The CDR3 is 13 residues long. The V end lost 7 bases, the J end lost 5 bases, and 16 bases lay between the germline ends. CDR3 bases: TGCAGCGCCGACCACAGGGCAGTAGATACGCAGTATTTT. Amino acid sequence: CSADHRAVDTQYF.

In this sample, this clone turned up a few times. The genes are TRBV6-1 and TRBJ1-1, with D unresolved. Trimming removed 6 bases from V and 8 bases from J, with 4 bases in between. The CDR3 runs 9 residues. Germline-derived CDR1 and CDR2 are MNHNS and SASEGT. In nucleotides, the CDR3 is TGTGCCAGCAGCAAAGAAGCTTTCTTT. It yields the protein CASSKEAFF.

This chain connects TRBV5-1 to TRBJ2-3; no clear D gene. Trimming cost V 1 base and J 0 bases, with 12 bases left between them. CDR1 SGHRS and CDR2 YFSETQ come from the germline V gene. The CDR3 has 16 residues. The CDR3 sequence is CASSLSVGGSTDTQYF. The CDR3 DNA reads TGCGCCAGCAGCTTGTCGGTGGGCGGTAGCACAGATACGCAGTATTTT.

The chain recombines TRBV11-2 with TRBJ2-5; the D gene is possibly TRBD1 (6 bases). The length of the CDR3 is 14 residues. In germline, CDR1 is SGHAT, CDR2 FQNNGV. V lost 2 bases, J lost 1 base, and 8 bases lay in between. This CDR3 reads CASSLRDTQETQYF. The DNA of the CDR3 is TGTGCCAGCAGCTTAAGGGACACCCAAGAGACCCAGTACTTC.

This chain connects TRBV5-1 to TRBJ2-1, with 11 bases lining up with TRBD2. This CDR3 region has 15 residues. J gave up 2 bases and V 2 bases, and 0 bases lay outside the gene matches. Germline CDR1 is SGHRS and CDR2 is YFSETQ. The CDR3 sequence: CASSLLAGAYNEQFF. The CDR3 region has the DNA TGCGCCAGCAGCTTACTAGCGGGGGCCTACAATGAGCAGTTCTTC.

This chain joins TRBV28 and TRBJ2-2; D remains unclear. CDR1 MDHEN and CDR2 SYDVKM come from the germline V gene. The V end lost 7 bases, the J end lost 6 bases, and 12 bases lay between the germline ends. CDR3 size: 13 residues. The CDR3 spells CASTPRIAGELFF. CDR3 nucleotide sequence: TGTGCCAGCACCCCGAGGATCGCCGGGGAGCTGTTTTTT. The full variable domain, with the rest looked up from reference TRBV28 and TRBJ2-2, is DVKVTQSSRYLVKRTGEKVFLECVQDMDHENMFWYRQDPGLGLRLIYFSYDVKMKEKGDIPEGYSVSREKKERFSLILESASTNQTSMYLCASTPRIAGELFFGEGSRLTVL.

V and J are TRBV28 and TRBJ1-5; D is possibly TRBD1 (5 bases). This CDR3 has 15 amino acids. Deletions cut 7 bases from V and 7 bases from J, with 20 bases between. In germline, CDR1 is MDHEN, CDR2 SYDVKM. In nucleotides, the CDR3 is TGTGCCAGCACGGGGACGACAAAAACCCACCAGCCCCAGCATTTT. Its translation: CASTGTTKTHQPQHF. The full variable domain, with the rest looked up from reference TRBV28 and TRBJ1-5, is DVKVTQSSRYLVKRTGEKVFLECVQDMDHENMFWYRQDPGLGLRLIYFSYDVKMKEKGDIPEGYSVSREKKERFSLILESASTNQTSMYLCASTGTTKTHQPQHFGDGTRLSIL.

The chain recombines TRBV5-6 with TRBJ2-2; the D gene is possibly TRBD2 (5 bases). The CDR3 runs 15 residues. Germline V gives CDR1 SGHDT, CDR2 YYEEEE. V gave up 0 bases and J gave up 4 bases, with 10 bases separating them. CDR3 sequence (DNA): TGTGCCAGCAGCTTGGACGGGGAGTTCACCGGGGAGCTGTTTTTT. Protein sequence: CASSLDGEFTGELFF.